The sequence of this TCR beta chain was determined in a study of shared clonotypes between healthy human individuals. The V segment lost 0 bases and the J segment 4 bases; nucleotides outside the gene matches: 8. The CDR3 covers 16 residues. Germline CDR1 is GTSNPN and CDR2 is SVGIG (reference sequence). Execution of the assay was at deep level. The table came from immunoSEQ multiplex PCR; TCRdb's copy has only in-frame clones and leaves some out. The data hold about half a million clones, with 65% to 85% observed a single time. Donors comprised healthy HIV-negative adults lacking recent acute infections or vaccinations. All participating donors were Caucasian adults from Nashville, Tennessee.

Sequencing used PBMCs. The V and J genes are TRBV30 and TRBJ2-5; 10 positions agree with TRBD2. The receptor's source is a woman between 40 and 55 years old in good health. Some clones in this sample may be carry-over from other donors' samples. CDR3 nucleotides: TGTGCCTGGAGTGTGGGGGCTAGCGGGAGCGGAGAGACCCAGTACTTC. Translated: CAWSVGASGSGETQYF.